This T cell receptor beta chain comes out of a study of Tregs in tolerant kidney transplant recipients (dated by TCRdb to the late 2010s). Looking at the study overall: Transplants used related donors with nonmyeloablative bone marrow transplantation; mixed chimerism was transient in the human trials. The study applied TCRbeta sequencing to find donor-specific regulatory T cells before combined kidney and bone marrow transplantation and then followed those same cells after transplant. Study-wide conclusions, independent of this receptor: Biological reproducibility was not directly assessed, although technical replication error appeared to be minimal. The study was constrained by small patient numbers, and validation of the findings is required in larger populations and under other immunosuppression protocols. In tolerant patients, donor-specific Tregs expanded more than Tregs overall, which suggests antigen-driven rather than nonspecific expansion. Expanding Tregs with activated donor B cells appeared to identify the most biologically relevant and donor-specific TCRbeta repertoire. For some patients the PCR primers changed over time, which made it impossible to compare the samples from those patients at the nucleotide level.

For TCRbeta CDR3 sequencing, genomic DNA was extracted from sorted cells using the QIAGEN DNeasy Blood and Tissue Kit. High-throughput TCRbeta CDR3 sequencing, including PCR amplification with bias correction and internal controls, was performed commercially through immunoSEQ. The authors processed their data as follows. Unique productive TCRbeta sequences were defined by CDR3 nucleotide sequence where primers matched, otherwise by CDR3 amino acid sequence with Vbeta and Jbeta genes. To correct for sorting error, sequences found in more than one sorted population at a frequency ratio of 2:1 or less were discarded, and the remaining shared sequences were assigned to the population with the higher frequency. A sequence counted as donor-reactive if, in CFSE-low cells, the sequence had a frequency of at least 0.01% and was expanded at least 5-fold compared with unstimulated cells. Jensen-Shannon divergence, calculated on the top 100 TCRbeta sequences ranked by frequency, was used to quantify repertoire divergence. For samples with multiple sequencing runs, sorting error was corrected separately for each run before the runs were pooled. The immuneACCESS repertoire file appears here via TCRdb, limited to in-frame rearrangements. These files lack a portion of the clones; in checked studies, under half of the deficit traces to unresolved V genes, and the cause of the others is not known. The V and J calls and clone size come from that table; D and trimming were worked out from the DNA. For this sample, the table gives approximately 50,000 clones. The ten top clones hold roughly 0.89% of the sample.

Relative to germline, V is 1 base shorter and J is 6 bases shorter, with 9 bases between their ends. The germline V gene (reference sequence) yields LNHDA for CDR1 and SQIVND for CDR2. The CDR3 holds 13 amino acids from the cysteine to the phenylalanine. The DNA shown is the part of the CDR3 that was read: 30 bases, in frame from base 1. Note on this clone: No antigen is known for it. The DNA ends 3 residues before the CDR3 does, and the rest of the CDR3 is filled in from the germline J gene.

This specimen's time point label, interpreted: blood sample drawn before combined kidney and bone marrow transplant. Thawed PBMCs were FACS-sorted into unstimulated Tregs (CD4+CD25+CD127-), CD4+ non-Tregs (CD4+CD25-), CD4 cells and CD8 cells. 4 combined kidney and bone marrow transplant recipients from the ITN036ST trial were included as patients, and samples were available only from these trial subjects. Healthy control blood was separated into PBMCs by Ficoll density gradient and cryopreserved, and patient PBMCs were collected both before and after transplant. The sequence was collected from a human donor who received a combined kidney and bone marrow transplant. Rearrangement joined TRBV19 to TRBJ1-2; perhaps TRBD1 is the D gene, with 5 bases matching. The sample in question was CD4+ T cells from blood, obtained before the transplant. The CDR3 reads CASSIVQGDGYTF. The sequenced part of the CDR3 DNA is TGTGCCAGTAGTATAGTGCAGGGTGATGGC.